These T cell receptor beta chains were read from a single sample in a study of blood T cell repertoires in COVID-19. Method: immunoSEQ multiplex PCR; TCRdb's copy keeps in-frame clones and lacks some. The sample has 250,000 to 300,000 clones; approximately 85% are singletons. The sequencing sample was made of PBMCs or T cells enriched from blood (not recorded which). The receptors stem from a woman in her forties or fifties who had been exposed to COVID-19. Each CDR3 is given with its conserved first and last residue. A D gene is named only where the DNA matches it firmly. The listing skips clone size in some rows; elsewhere it reads once, few, many or a size class.

TRBD1	TRBV27	-	TRBJ1-1	CASSTRTGQNTEAFF	TGTGCCAGCAGTACCCGGACAGGACAAAACACTGAAGCTTTCTTT
-	TRBV7-9	-	TRBJ1-1	CASSLNLGGRDEAFF	TGTGCCAGCAGCCTCAATCTGGGGGGGAGAGATGAAGCTTTCTTT
-	TRBV15	-	TRBJ1-4	CATSRDTRDEKLFF	TGTGCCACCAGCAGAGATACCAGGGATGAAAAACTGTTTTTT
TRBD1	TRBV28	few	TRBJ2-5	CASSTRRDSKETQYF	TGTGCCAGCAGTACCCGACGGGACAGCAAAGAGACCCAGTACTTC
TRBD2	TRBV11-2	once	TRBJ2-3	CASSSPPKLAGYTDTQYF	TGTGCCAGCAGCTCCCCTCCAAAACTAGCGGGCTACACAGATACGCAGTATTTT
-	TRBV5-4	few	TRBJ2-5	CASSAGTLAETQYF	TGTGCCAGCAGCGCTGGGACTCTCGCAGAGACCCAGTACTTC
-	TRBV5-6	once	TRBJ2-7	CASTRGAIEQYF	TGTGCCAGCACCCGGGGGGCGATCGAGCAGTACTTC
TRBD2	TRBV3-1/TRBV3-2	-	TRBJ2-1	CASSQGTSGGPQFF	TGTGCCAGCAGCCAAGGGACTAGCGGGGGCCCGCAGTTCTTC
TRBD1	TRBV5-6	-	TRBJ1-5	CASSRQGDQPQHF	TGTGCCAGCAGCCGACAGGGGGATCAGCCCCAGCATTTT
TRBD1	TRBV6-5	-	TRBJ1-2	CASSYLGQAVNYGYTF	TGTGCCAGCAGTTACCTCGGACAGGCAGTTAACTATGGCTACACCTTC
-	TRBV7-9	once	TRBJ1-6	CASSLELTGRSSPLHF	TGTGCCAGCAGCTTAGAACTCACAGGGAGAAGTTCACCCCTCCACTTT
-	TRBV2	-	TRBJ1-2	CASTGADNYGYTF	TGTGCCAGCACGGGAGCGGATAACTATGGCTACACCTTC
TRBD1	TRBV30	-	TRBJ1-1	CCGTGGDNTEAFF	TGTTGCGGGACAGGGGGCGACAACACTGAAGCTTTCTTT
-	TRBV9	-	TRBJ1-3	CASSVEIRDPGNTIYF	TGTGCCAGCAGCGTAGAGATCCGGGATCCCGGAAACACCATATATTTT
-	TRBV13	once	TRBJ1-2	CASSSAGAGEGYTF	TGTGCCAGCAGCTCAGCGGGGGCAGGGGAAGGCTACACCTTC
TRBD2	TRBV7-2	few	TRBJ2-7	CASSPGTSDYEQYF	TGTGCCAGCAGCCCCGGGACTAGTGATTACGAGCAGTACTTC
-	TRBV21-1	-	TRBJ1-1	CASRGQGGWSTEAFF	TGTGCCAGCAGAGGCCAAGGGGGCTGGAGCACTGAAGCTTTCTTT
TRBD2	TRBV2	-	TRBJ2-1	CASSDLAAPKGYNEQFF	TGTGCCAGCAGTGACCTAGCGGCCCCTAAGGGATACAATGAGCAGTTCTTC
TRBD2	TRBV18	-	TRBJ2-1	CASRTSGGAAYNEQFF	TGTGCCAGTCGGACTAGCGGGGGGGCAGCCTACAATGAGCAGTTCTTC
-	TRBV7-9	-	TRBJ2-7	CASSSSSSGEQYF	TGTGCCAGCAGCTCATCGTCATCGGGGGAGCAGTACTTC
TRBD1	TRBV2	-	TRBJ2-5	CASSEGHDRAETQYF	TGTGCCAGCAGTGAAGGTCACGACAGGGCCGAGACCCAGTACTTC
-	TRBV29-1	-	TRBJ1-1	CSVVKGANTEAFF	TGCAGCGTTGTGAAAGGGGCGAACACTGAAGCTTTCTTT
-	TRBV6-2/TRBV6-3	-	TRBJ1-2	CASSYSSGRDGYTF	TGTGCCAGCAGTTACTCTTCAGGGCGAGATGGCTACACCTTC
-	TRBV30	-	TRBJ1-2	CAWSPPPTGKARGYTF	TGTGCCTGGAGTCCACCCCCCACAGGGAAGGCCCGGGGCTACACCTTC
TRBD1	TRBV19	-	TRBJ1-2	CASRPSTGGRSGYTF	TGTGCCAGTAGGCCCTCGACAGGGGGAAGGAGTGGCTACACCTTC
TRBD1	TRBV7-9	once	TRBJ1-1	CASSPSQQGPEAFF	TGTGCCAGCAGCCCTTCTCAACAGGGGCCAGAAGCTTTCTTT
-	TRBV5-5	-	TRBJ1-2	CASSLLPGGGYTF	TGTGCCAGCTCCCTCCTACCGGGAGGTGGCTACACCTTC
-	TRBV2	-	TRBJ2-1	CASTQIPYNEQFF	TGTGCCAGCACCCAAATCCCCTACAATGAGCAGTTCTTC
-	TRBV12-5	-	TRBJ2-7	CASGLVLLGANLSYEQYF	TGTGCTAGTGGTTTGGTATTGTTGGGGGCCAACCTCTCCTACGAGCAGTACTTC
TRBD2	TRBV29-1	-	TRBJ2-5	CSVVPGLALKETQYF	TGCAGCGTTGTCCCCGGACTAGCGCTGAAAGAGACCCAGTACTTC
-	TRBV2	-	TRBJ1-4	CASGVGGPNEKLFF	TGTGCCAGCGGGGTGGGGGGTCCTAATGAAAAACTGTTTTTT
-	TRBV28	-	TRBJ1-4	CASSDRLGLNEKLFF	TGTGCCAGCAGCGATAGGTTGGGCCTTAATGAAAAACTGTTTTTT
-	TRBV28	-	TRBJ1-2	CASSPLNYGYTF	TGTGCCAGCAGTCCCTTGAACTATGGCTACACCTTC
-	TRBV9	-	TRBJ1-4	CASSVGINNEKLFF	TGTGCCAGCAGCGTGGGCATTAATAATGAAAAACTGTTTTTT
-	TRBV6-4	-	TRBJ1-1	CASRDTGPRGTEAFF	TGTGCCAGCAGAGATACCGGGCCCCGGGGCACTGAAGCTTTCTTT
TRBD1	TRBV12-3/TRBV12-4	-	TRBJ1-2	CASSGQGFGYTF	TGTGCCAGCAGCGGACAGGGTTTTGGCTACACCTTC
-	TRBV6-6	-	TRBJ1-6	CASSYGAAGNSPLHF	TGTGCCAGCAGTTATGGGGCCGCCGGGAATTCACCCCTCCACTTT
-	TRBV21-1	-	TRBJ1-3	CASSKGARTGVNTIYF	TGTGCCAGCAGCAAAGGGGCAAGGACAGGGGTAAACACCATATATTTT
TRBD1	TRBV10-1	-	TRBJ2-7	CASSEGTVYEQYF	TGCGCCAGCAGTGAGGGGACAGTCTACGAGCAGTACTTC